The next 8 T cell receptor beta chains were all read from a single sample in a study of blood T cell repertoires in COVID-19. TCRdb's table, derived via immunoSEQ multiplex PCR, lists solely in-frame clones and lacks some. The sample carries roughly 110,000 clones, 81% recorded once. Sequencing input: peripheral blood. Receptors were obtained from a man aged 50 to 59 with acute or convalescent COVID-19.

This clone was counted once. The chain joins TRBV2 to TRBJ2-1; 8 nucleotides line up with TRBD1. The CDR3 is made up of 14 amino acids. V was clipped by 6 bases and J by 4 bases; unmatched bases: 5. The germline CDR1 and CDR2 sequences are SNHLY and FYNNEI. CDR3 amino acids: CASRAGGWYNEQFF. CDR3 bases: TGTGCCAGCAGGGCAGGGGGCTGGTACAATGAGCAGTTCTTC. Full variable domain (remainder filled in from reference TRBV2 and TRBJ2-1): EPEVTQTPSHQVTQMGQEVILRCVPISNHLYFYWYRQILGQKVEFLVSFYNNEISEKSEIFDDQFSVERPDGSNFTLKIRSTKLEDSAMYFCASRAGGWYNEQFFGPGTRLTVL.

J is TRBJ1-2 and V is TRBV5-5, with a tentative D call TRBD1 (5 bases). Germline assignment: CDR1 SGHKS and CDR2 YYEKEE (reference sequence). V gave up 3 bases and J gave up 2 bases, with 8 bases separating them. There are 13 residues in the CDR3. This CDR3 reads CASSSGGNYGYTF. The CDR3, as DNA: TGTGCCAGCAGCTCGGGGGGGAACTATGGCTACACCTTC.

The chain is built from TRBV2 and TRBJ2-6; 9 bases map to TRBD1. The J segment lost 2 bases and the V segment lost 5 bases, leaving 1 base of the junction unmatched. The germline gives CDR1 SNHLY, CDR2 FYNNEI. The CDR3 contains 15 residues. The CDR3 DNA sequence: TGTGCCAGCAGTACAGGGGGCGCTGGGGCCAACGTCCTGACTTTC. This translates into CASSTGGAGANVLTF.

Regarding this clone: The same CDR3 can be traced to other DNA sequences in this sample. V is TRBV20-1 and J is TRBJ2-1; no reliable D call. The germline V gene has CDR1 DFQATT and CDR2 SNEGSKA (reference sequence). V lost 3 bases, J lost 9 bases, and 9 bases lay in between. The CDR3 is made up of 11 amino acids. For the CDR3, the DNA is TGCAGTGCTAGCTTTCGTAGTGAGCAGTTCTTC. Protein product: CSASFRSEQFF.

V is TRBV11-2 and J is TRBJ2-7; D call uncertain. Germline CDR1 SGHAT, CDR2 FQNNGV. The CDR3 sequence is 13 residues long. V shed 3 bases and J shed 1 base, with 7 bases lying between them. The chain's CDR3 is CASSFGSSYEQYF. In DNA, the CDR3 is TGTGCCAGCAGCTTTGGTAGTTCCTACGAGCAGTACTTC.

The gene calls are TRBV27 and TRBJ2-1; D perhaps matches TRBD1 (6 bases). There are 15 residues in the CDR3. The V and J ends lost 7 bases and 0 bases respectively, with 13 bases between them. Germline CDR1 reads MNHEY; CDR2 reads SMNVEV (reference sequence). DNA of the CDR3: TGTGCCAGCACTTACGGACAGAGCTCCTACAATGAGCAGTTCTTC. Translating gives CASTYGQSSYNEQFF.

The chain links TRBV2 to TRBJ1-5, with D maybe TRBD1 (6 bases). The CDR3 has 14 amino acids. Between the trimmed V and J ends, which lost 6 bases and 7 bases, there was a span of 16 bases. Per germline, CDR1 SNHLY and CDR2 FYNNEI. The CDR3 nucleotides are TGTGCCAGCAGAGTAGGGGGGGCGAACCAGCCCCAGCATTTT. Translating it yields CASRVGGANQPQHF.

The chain uses TRBV11-2 and TRBJ1-4; TRBD1 matches at 9 bases. CDR1 and CDR2 from the germline V gene are SGHAT and FQNNGV. V shed 5 bases and J 7 bases; nucleotides not matched to a gene: 11. CDR3 length: 16 residues. CDR3 protein: CASSERSQGASEKLFF. The CDR3 nucleotides are TGTGCCAGCAGCGAAAGGTCACAGGGGGCTAGTGAAAAACTGTTTTTT.